The 16 T cell receptor beta chains presented below share a single source sample, sequenced in a study of blood T cells in healthy people across ages. For the second PCR, which ran for about 6 to 11 cycles, a sample-barcoded 5' primer and a J-beta primer mix were used. TCRdb re-called the 5' RACE reads with MiXCR, one entry per CDR3 protein. The table includes about 970,000 distinct CDR3 sequences, 45% to 60% detected once. What was sequenced was blood. The receptors were gathered from an older woman in good health.

The chain is built from TRBV20-1 and TRBJ2-7; D possibly matches TRBD1 or TRBD2 (6 bases each). The germline V gene encodes CDR1 DFQATT and CDR2 SNEGSKA (reference sequence). This CDR3 has 14 residues. V was shortened by 5 bases and J by 9 bases, with 23 bases between the two germline ends. The CDR3 sequence is CSARGAGEVLGQYF. CDR3 DNA: TGCAGTGCTCGCGGGGCAGGGGAAGTTTTAGGGCAGTACTTC.

V is TRBV21-1 and J is TRBJ2-3; TRBD2 is the table's D call, not checked against the DNA. TRBV21-1 is designated a pseudogene. The CDR3 is made up of 16 amino acids. CDR3 in DNA: TGTGCCAGCAGCAGATTAAAGCGGGAGACGACAGATACGCAGTATTTT. Protein product: CASSRLKRETTDTQYF.

The rearrangement uses TRBV20-1 and TRBJ2-5; D not certain. This CDR3 is built from 14 residues. CDR1 and CDR2 (germline): DFQATT, SNEGSKA (reference sequence). V was clipped by 6 bases and J by 2 bases, with 16 bases between them. The CDR3 sequence is CSASRSVGQETQYF. CDR3 bases: TGCAGTGCATCCCGGAGCGTAGGGCAAGAGACCCAGTACTTC.

J is TRBJ2-3 and V is TRBV5-1; D ambiguous. CDR1 is SGHRS and CDR2 is YFSETQ in the germline V gene. The ends were cut back, 0 bases at V and 2 bases at J, with 7 bases in the middle. The CDR3 consists of 14 residues. Here the CDR3 DNA reads TGCGCCAGCAGCTTGGTCTTACCCACAGATACGCAGTATTTT. Encoded protein: CASSLVLPTDTQYF.

This rearrangement joins TRBV7-8 to TRBJ2-4; weak D call: TRBD2 (5 bases). The CDR3 has 16 residues. Germline assignment: CDR1 SGHVS and CDR2 FQNEAQ. The V end lost 1 base, the J end lost 1 base, and 11 bases lay between the germline ends. The CDR3: CASSLERVLAKNIQYF. The CDR3 DNA follows: TGTGCCAGCAGCTTAGAGAGGGTACTGGCCAAAAACATTCAGTACTTC.

The chain joins TRBV27 to TRBJ2-5; 8 positions agree with TRBD2. J was trimmed by 2 bases and V by 7 bases; bases with no gene match: 6. Per the germline V gene, CDR1 is MNHEY and CDR2 is SMNVEV (reference sequence). The CDR3 covers 14 residues. The CDR3 reads CASNAGGPQETQYF. For the CDR3, the DNA is TGTGCCAGCAATGCGGGAGGCCCACAAGAGACCCAGTACTTC.

This clonotype was counted only a few times. The V call is TRBV15, the J call TRBJ2-7; possible D gene TRBD1, 6 bases. Trimming took 1 base from V and 7 from J, leaving 14 bases between them. Germline lookup yields CDR1 LNHNV and CDR2 YYDKDF (reference sequence). This CDR3 is 14 amino acids long. The CDR3 reads CATSRGDMRGEQYF. The CDR3 nucleotides are TGTGCCACCAGCAGAGGGGACATGCGAGGAGAGCAGTACTTC.

The V gene is TRBV4-1, the J gene TRBJ2-1; TRBD1 might be the D (6 bases). CDR1 and CDR2 from the germline V gene are MGHRA and YSYEKL. The CDR3 totals 15 residues. V was trimmed by 2 bases and J by 10 bases, leaving 18 bases between them. CDR3 nucleotides: TGCGCCAGCAGCCAACTACCAGGGGCCCCATACGAGCAGTTCTTC. Encoded protein: CASSQLPGAPYEQFF.

The chain recombines TRBV25-1 with TRBJ2-3, with 10 positions matching TRBD2. The CDR3 contains 16 residues. V trimming: 1 base; J trimming: 5 bases; junction bases outside the gene matches: 6. Germline CDR1 MGHDK, CDR2 SYGVNS. CDR3 nucleotides: TGTGCCAGCAGTGAATTAGAGCGGGAGGGAGGAGATACGCAGTATTTT. The encoded protein is CASSELEREGGDTQYF.

A word on this clonotype: The junction and the germline gene differ at one end; a read error may be behind it. The V call is TRBV7-2, the J call TRBJ2-6, with D perhaps being TRBD1 or TRBD2 (6 bases each). The CDR3 sequence is 16 residues long. Per the germline V gene, CDR1 is SGHTA and CDR2 is FQGNSA. The CDR3 sequence is CASSSNTGTGADVLTF. The CDR3 coding sequence is TGTGCCAGCAGCTCTAACACAGGGACTGGGGCCGACGTCCTGACTTTC. Full variable domain (rest looked up from reference TRBV7-2 and TRBJ2-6): GAGVSQSPSNKVTEKGKDVELRCDPISGHTALYWYRQSLGQGLEFLIYFQGNSAPDKSGLPSDRFSAERTGGSVSTLTIQRTQQEDSAVYLCASSSNTGTGADVLTFGAGSRLTVL.

This clonotype was seen repeatedly, ten times or more. The V and J genes are TRBV29-1 and TRBJ2-3; 9 bases align to TRBD1. V gave up 4 bases and J gave up 0 bases; unmatched junction bases: 2. The CDR3 extends over 14 amino acids. Germline lookup yields CDR1 SQVTM and CDR2 ANQGSEA. CDR3 protein: CSVADRGSTDTQYF. CDR3 coding DNA: TGCAGCGTTGCGGACAGGGGAAGCACAGATACGCAGTATTTT.

This clonotype was counted between two and nine times. CDR3 amino acids: CASSSNGKTQYF. For the CDR3, the DNA is TGTGCCAGCAGCTCCAACGGGAAGACCCAGTACTTC. The chain employs TRBV6-5 and TRBJ2-5, with D possibly being TRBD2 (5 bases). In germline, CDR1 is MNHEY, CDR2 SVGAGI. The CDR3 length is 12 residues. V was trimmed by 6 bases and J by 6 bases, leaving 11 bases between them.

The rearrangement joins TRBV27 to TRBJ2-7, with 8 bases lining up with TRBD2. The length of the CDR3 is 15 residues. With V trimmed by 6 bases and J by 3 bases, 10 bases remained unmatched. CDR1 MNHEY and CDR2 SMNVEV come from the germline V gene (reference sequence). This CDR3 reads CASSETSGPLYEQYF. CDR3 bases: TGTGCCAGCAGCGAAACTAGCGGACCACTCTACGAGCAGTACTTC.

This chain links TRBV20-1 with TRBJ2-5; no definite D call. Germline V lookup: CDR1 DFQATT, CDR2 SNEGSKA (reference sequence). The CDR3 loop spans 15 amino acids. V lost 1 base and J 2 bases, leaving 14 bases between the germline ends. Here the CDR3 reads CSARGRILVQETQYF. The CDR3 DNA follows: TGCAGTGCTAGAGGACGCATTCTGGTTCAAGAGACCCAGTACTTC.

The chain couples TRBV28 to TRBJ1-6; TRBD1 might be the D (5 bases). Germline lookup yields CDR1 MDHEN and CDR2 SYDVKM. CDR3 size: 14 residues. Trimming pared 3 bases from V and 8 bases from J, leaving 11 bases between. In nucleotides, the CDR3 is TGTGCCAGCAGTTTCGAGGGGAGGTATTCACCCCTCCACTTT. It translates to CASSFEGRYSPLHF.

V gene TRBV24-1 combines with J gene TRBJ2-1, with 10 positions matching TRBD1. V was pared by 3 bases and J by 1 base, with 11 bases of the junction left unmatched. Germline V gene sequence: CDR1 KGHDR, CDR2 SFDVKD. This CDR3 has 19 amino acids. The CDR3 loop reads CATSDGGTGERESYNEQFF. Written as DNA, the CDR3 is TGTGCCACCAGTGATGGGGGGACAGGGGAGCGGGAGTCCTACAATGAGCAGTTCTTC.